A single sample gave rise to the 9 T cell receptor delta chains below, sequenced in a study of Vδ1+ human thymocytes. These receptors have no known antigen. Study-wide results and caveats: Thymic TRG and TRD repertoires appeared highly polyclonal.

Sequences come from RNA converted to cDNA by reverse transcription. CDR3 amplicons came from multiplex PCR with pooled V-gene forward and constant-region reverse primers. TCRdb fed the multiplex PCR reads to CATT. The sample has about 73,000 delta-chain clones; around 35% are singletons. The sequenced material came from Vdelta1+ gamma-delta thymocytes from the thymus. Subset noted: FACS-sorted CD3+ TCRalphabeta- TCRVdelta1+ TCRVdelta2- thymocytes. The receptor source for this set is a boy younger than two who had congenital heart surgery.

Concerning this clone: This may stem from a read error, because a much larger clone lies one nucleotide away. Within the sample, other DNA sequences also encode this same CDR3. The genes are TRDV2 and TRDJ1; 7 nucleotides align to TRDD3. V was pared by 1 base and J by 0 bases, with 7 bases of the junction left unmatched. CDR1 is GEAIGNYY and CDR2 is EKD in the germline V gene. This CDR3 spans 16 amino acids. CDR3: CACDTEWGTYTDKLIF. CDR3 DNA: TGTGCCTGTGACACGGAATGGGGGACTTACACCGATAAACTCATCTTT.

The chain uses TRDV1 and TRDJ1, with D tentatively TRDD3 (5 bases). The CDR3 contains 19 residues. V shed 0 bases and J shed 10 bases, with 30 bases lying between them. Germline-derived CDR1 and CDR2 are TSWWSYY and QGS. The CDR3 loop is CALGELVNRRPAVSGGLIF. Here the CDR3 DNA reads TGTGCTCTTGGGGAACTAGTTAACAGACGTCCGGCCGTGTCGGGGGGACTCATCTTT.

The rearrangement joins TRDV1 to TRDJ1; D ambiguous. The CDR3 consists of 17 residues. Trimming left V 5 bases short and J 0 bases short, with 19 bases between. From germline, CDR1 is TSWWSYY and CDR2 QGS. CDR3 sequence reads: CALGTIPRYSYTDKLIF. As DNA, the CDR3 is TGTGCTCTTGGGACAATACCCCGCTACTCGTACACCGATAAACTCATCTTT.

A note on this clone: The junction and the germline gene differ at one end; a read error may be behind it. The rearrangement uses TRDV2 and TRDJ1; 7 bases are shared with TRDD3. The CDR3 length is 14 residues. Germline V CDR1 and CDR2: GEAIGNYY, EKD. The CDR3: CAWGIRLWTDRLIF. In DNA form, the CDR3 reads TGTGCCTGGGGGATAAGGCTGTGGACCGATAGACTCATCTTT.

Only a few counts were recorded for this clone. The V gene is TRDV1, the J gene TRDJ1; no clear D. Germline lookup yields CDR1 TSWWSYY and CDR2 QGS. The germline V and J ends were trimmed by 0 bases and 3 bases, with 20 bases remaining between them. CDR3 length equals 18 residues. The CDR3 sequence: CALGELFPVRVAADKLIF. The CDR3 bases are TGTGCTCTTGGGGAACTTTTCCCCGTAAGGGTGGCGGCCGATAAACTCATCTTT.

This clone was found a few times. V and J are TRDV1 and TRDJ1; a weak D match, TRDD2 (6 bases). CDR1 and CDR2 from the germline V gene are TSWWSYY and QGS. The V gene lost 2 bases and the J gene lost 2 bases, with 24 bases spanning the gap. The CDR3 contains 19 residues. CDR3 sequence reads: CALGEFRPSPRRGTDKLIF. The DNA for the CDR3 is TGTGCTCTTGGGGAATTCAGGCCTTCCCCTCGTCGGGGGACCGATAAACTCATCTTT.

In its sample, this clone was seen a few times. The chain links TRDV1 to TRDJ1; 9 bases map to TRDD3. The junction had 13 bases not matched to a gene; V was cut back by 0 bases and J by 5 bases. This CDR3 contains 18 residues. CDR1 and CDR2 from the germline V gene are TSWWSYY and QGS. CDR3 coding DNA: TGTGCTCTTGGGGAACTAAGACACATGGACTGGGGGAGAGATAAACTCATCTTT. Amino acid sequence: CALGELRHMDWGRDKLIF.

The V gene is TRDV1, the J gene TRDJ1, with TRDD3 identical over 13 bases. CDR1 and CDR2 (germline): TSWWSYY, QGS. The CDR3 is made up of 24 amino acids. With V trimmed by 1 base and J by 2 bases, 25 bases remained unmatched. The chain's CDR3 is CALGEPSSLLGTGGYASGTDKLIF. The CDR3 DNA reads TGTGCTCTTGGGGAACCTTCTTCCCTACTCGGTACTGGGGGATACGCCTCGGGAACCGATAAACTCATCTTT.

The genes are TRDV1 and TRDJ1; TRDD3 matches at 10 bases. CDR1 and CDR2 from the germline V gene are TSWWSYY and QGS. The trim removed 6 bases at V and 0 bases at J, leaving 13 bases unmatched. The CDR3 contains 18 residues. This CDR3 reads CALGILVLGDRYTDKLIF. The CDR3 DNA reads as TGTGCTCTTGGTATCCTGGTACTGGGGGATCGGTACACCGATAAACTCATCTTT.